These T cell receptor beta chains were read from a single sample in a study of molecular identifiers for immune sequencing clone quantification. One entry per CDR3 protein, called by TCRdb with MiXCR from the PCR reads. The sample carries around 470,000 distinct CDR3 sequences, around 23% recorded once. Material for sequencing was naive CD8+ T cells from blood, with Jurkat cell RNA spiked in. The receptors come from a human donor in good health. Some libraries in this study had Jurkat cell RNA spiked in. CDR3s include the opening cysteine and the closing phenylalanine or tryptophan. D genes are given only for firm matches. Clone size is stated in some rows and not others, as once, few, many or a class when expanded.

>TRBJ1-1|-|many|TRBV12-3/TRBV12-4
TGTGCCACCCGTCAGGGCCAGGGTCTGACTGAAGCTTTCTTT
CATRQGQGLTEAFF
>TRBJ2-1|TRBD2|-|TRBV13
TGTGCCAGCAGCTTAGAGCTAGCGGGGGCTCGAGGGCGACAGTTCTTC
CASSLELAGARGRQFF
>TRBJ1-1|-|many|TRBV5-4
TGTGCCAGCAGCACTACAGGCACTGAAGCTTTCTTT
CASSTTGTEAFF
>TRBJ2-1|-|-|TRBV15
TGTGCCACCAGCAGGGAGGGATTTCGGCAACTACGGAACAATGAGCAGTTCTTC
CATSREGFRQLRNNEQFF
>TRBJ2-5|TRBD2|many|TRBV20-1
TGCAGTGCTAGAGTTGCGGGGGATAAACAAGAGACCCAGTACTTC
CSARVAGDKQETQYF
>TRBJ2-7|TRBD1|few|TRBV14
TGTGCCAGCAGTCGGACAGGGCCCTCCTACGAGCAGTACTTC
CASSRTGPSYEQYF
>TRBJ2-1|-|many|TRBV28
TGTGCCAGCAGCTCCCCCAGGGATCGTGGGGATGAGCAGTTCTTC
CASSSPRDRGDEQFF
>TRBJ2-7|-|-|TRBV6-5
TGTGCCAGCAGTCATTCCCCGGCGACCGAGCAGTACTTC
CASSHSPATEQYF
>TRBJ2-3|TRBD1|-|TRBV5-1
TGCGCCAGCAGCTTTCGGGGACAGAGCACAGATACGCAGTATTTT
CASSFRGQSTDTQYF
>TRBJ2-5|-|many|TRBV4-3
TGCGCCAGCAGCCAAGGTTCGGGCCCCGGGGAGACCCAGTACTTC
CASSQGSGPGETQYF
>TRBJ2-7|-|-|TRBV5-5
TGTGCCAGCAGCTTGGCCCCAGGGTGGTACGAGCAGTACTTC
CASSLAPGWYEQYF
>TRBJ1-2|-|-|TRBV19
TGTGCCAGTAGTATACTGACACCAACCAATGGCTACACCTTC
CASSILTPTNGYTF
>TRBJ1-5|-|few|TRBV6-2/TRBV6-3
TGTGCCAGCAGGGTGGCAGGGGACTATAGCAATCAGCCCCAGCATTTT
CASRVAGDYSNQPQHF
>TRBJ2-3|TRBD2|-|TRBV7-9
TGTGCCAGCAGCTTAGACGGGGGGATGCGGTATTTT
CASSLDGGMRYF
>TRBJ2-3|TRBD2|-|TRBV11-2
TGTGCCAGCAGCTTAGGGACTAGAGCGTATTCAGATACGCAGTATTTT
CASSLGTRAYSDTQYF
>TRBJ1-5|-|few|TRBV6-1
TGTGCCAGCGCAGGGCAGATCTATAGCAATCAGCCCCAGCATTTT
CASAGQIYSNQPQHF
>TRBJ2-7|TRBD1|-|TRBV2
TGTGCCAGCAGAGGCACAGGGGTTCACGAGCAGTACTTC
CASRGTGVHEQYF
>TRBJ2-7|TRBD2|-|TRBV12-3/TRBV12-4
TGTGCCAGCAGTTCTGGACTAGCGGGGGCCCGGGAGCAGTACTTC
CASSSGLAGAREQYF
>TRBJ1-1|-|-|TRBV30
TGTGCCTGGGGTAGAGTAATGAACACTGAAGCTTTCTTT
CAWGRVMNTEAFF
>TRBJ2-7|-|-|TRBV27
TGTGCCAGCAGTTTCGACTCCTTCACCACCCGCTACGCGCAGTACTTC
CASSFDSFTTRYAQYF
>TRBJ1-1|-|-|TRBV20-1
TGCAGTGCTAGAGCACGAGACCTCATGAACACTGAAGCTTTCTTT
CSARARDLMNTEAFF
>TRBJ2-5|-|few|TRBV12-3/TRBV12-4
TGTGCCAGCAGCTTAGCGTGGGTGAGGGAGACCCAGTACTTC
CASSLAWVRETQYF